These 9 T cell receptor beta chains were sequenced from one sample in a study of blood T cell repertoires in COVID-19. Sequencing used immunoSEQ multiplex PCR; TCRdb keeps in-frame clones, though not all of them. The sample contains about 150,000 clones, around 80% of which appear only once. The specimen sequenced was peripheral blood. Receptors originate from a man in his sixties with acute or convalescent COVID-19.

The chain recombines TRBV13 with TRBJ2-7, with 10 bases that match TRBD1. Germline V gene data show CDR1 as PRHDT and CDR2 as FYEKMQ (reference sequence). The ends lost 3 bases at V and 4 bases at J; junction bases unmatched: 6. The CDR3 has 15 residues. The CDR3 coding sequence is TGTGCCAGCAGCTTGGGACAGGGGATTGGATACGAGCAGTACTTC. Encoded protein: CASSLGQGIGYEQYF.

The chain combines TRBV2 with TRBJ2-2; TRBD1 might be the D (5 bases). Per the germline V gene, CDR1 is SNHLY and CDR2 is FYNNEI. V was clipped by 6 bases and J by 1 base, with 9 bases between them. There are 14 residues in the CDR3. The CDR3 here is CASRLTENTGELFF. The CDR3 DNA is TGTGCCAGCAGACTGACAGAGAACACCGGGGAGCTGTTTTTT. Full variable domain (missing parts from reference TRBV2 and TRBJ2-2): EPEVTQTPSHQVTQMGQEVILRCVPISNHLYFYWYRQILGQKVEFLVSFYNNEISEKSEIFDDQFSVERPDGSNFTLKIRSTKLEDSAMYFCASRLTENTGELFFGEGSRLTVL.

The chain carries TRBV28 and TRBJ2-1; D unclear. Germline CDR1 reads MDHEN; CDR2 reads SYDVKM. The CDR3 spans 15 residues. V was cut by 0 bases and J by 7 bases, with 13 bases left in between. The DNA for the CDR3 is TGTGCCAGCAGTTTATGGAACTCTGGGCAAAATGAGCAGTTCTTC. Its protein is CASSLWNSGQNEQFF.

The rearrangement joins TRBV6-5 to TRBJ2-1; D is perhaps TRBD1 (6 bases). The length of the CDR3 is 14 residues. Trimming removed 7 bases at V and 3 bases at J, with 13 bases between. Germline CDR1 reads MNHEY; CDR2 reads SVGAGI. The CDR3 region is CASIEQGHYNEQFF. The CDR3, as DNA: TGTGCCAGCATAGAACAGGGTCACTACAATGAGCAGTTCTTC.

CDR3 in amino acids: CASSSRDISVRQYF. The CDR3, as DNA: TGTGCCAGCAGCTCCCGGGACATTAGCGTAAGGCAGTACTTC. This chain uses TRBV7-2 with TRBJ2-7; possible D gene TRBD1, 6 bases. This CDR3 contains 14 residues. The V end lost 4 bases, the J end lost 9 bases, and 19 bases lay between the germline ends. Germline V lookup: CDR1 SGHTA, CDR2 FQGNSA.

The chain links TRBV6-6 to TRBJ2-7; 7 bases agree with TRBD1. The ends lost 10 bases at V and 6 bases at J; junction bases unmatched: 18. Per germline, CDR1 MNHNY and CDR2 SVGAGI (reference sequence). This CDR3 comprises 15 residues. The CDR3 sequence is CATRRARTGSLEQYF. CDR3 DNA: TGTGCCACCCGCCGGGCCCGGACAGGTTCCCTCGAGCAGTACTTC.

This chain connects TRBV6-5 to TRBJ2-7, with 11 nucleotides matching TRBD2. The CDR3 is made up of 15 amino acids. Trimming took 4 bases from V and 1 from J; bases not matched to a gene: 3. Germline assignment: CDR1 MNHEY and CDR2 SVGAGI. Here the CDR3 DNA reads TGTGCCAGCAGTTTGACTAGCGGGACATCCTACGAGCAGTACTTC. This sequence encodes CASSLTSGTSYEQYF.

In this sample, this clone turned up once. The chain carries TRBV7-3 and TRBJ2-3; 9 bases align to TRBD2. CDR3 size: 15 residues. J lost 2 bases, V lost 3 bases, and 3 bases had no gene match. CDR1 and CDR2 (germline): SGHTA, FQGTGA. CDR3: CASSLRGGPTDTQYF. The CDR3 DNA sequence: TGTGCCAGCAGCTTGCGGGGGGGCCCCACAGATACGCAGTATTTT.

The CDR3 region is CASSQSGRTEAFF. The CDR3 bases are TGTGCCAGCAGTCAGTCAGGCCGGACTGAAGCTTTCTTT. The chain employs TRBV4-2 and TRBJ1-1; no clear D. Germline CDR1 is LGHNA and CDR2 is YNFKEQ. This CDR3 region has 13 residues. Trimming cost V 6 bases and J 5 bases, with 13 bases left between them.